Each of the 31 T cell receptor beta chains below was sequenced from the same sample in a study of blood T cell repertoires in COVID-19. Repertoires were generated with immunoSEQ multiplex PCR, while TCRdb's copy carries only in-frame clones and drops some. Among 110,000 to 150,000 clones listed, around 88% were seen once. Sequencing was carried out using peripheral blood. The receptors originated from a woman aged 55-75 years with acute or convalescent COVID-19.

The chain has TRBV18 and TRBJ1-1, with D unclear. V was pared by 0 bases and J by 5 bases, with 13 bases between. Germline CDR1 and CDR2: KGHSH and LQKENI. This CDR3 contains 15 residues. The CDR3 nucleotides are TGTGCCAGCTCACCACCGAGTGTAGAGCCTACTGAAGCTTTCTTT. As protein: CASSPPSVEPTEAFF.

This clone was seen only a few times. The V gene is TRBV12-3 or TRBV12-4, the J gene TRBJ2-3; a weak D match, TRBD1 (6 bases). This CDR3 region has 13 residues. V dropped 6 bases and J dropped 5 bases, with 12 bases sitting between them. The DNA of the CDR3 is TGTGCCAGCAGACAGGGAAACGGAGATACGCAGTATTTT. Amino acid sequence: CASRQGNGDTQYF.

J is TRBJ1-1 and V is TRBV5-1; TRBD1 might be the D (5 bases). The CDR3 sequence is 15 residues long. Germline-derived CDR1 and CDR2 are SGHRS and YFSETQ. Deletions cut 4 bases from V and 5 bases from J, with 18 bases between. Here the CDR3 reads CASSAGWGERTEAFF. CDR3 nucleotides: TGCGCCAGCAGCGCGGGATGGGGCGAGAGAACTGAAGCTTTCTTT.

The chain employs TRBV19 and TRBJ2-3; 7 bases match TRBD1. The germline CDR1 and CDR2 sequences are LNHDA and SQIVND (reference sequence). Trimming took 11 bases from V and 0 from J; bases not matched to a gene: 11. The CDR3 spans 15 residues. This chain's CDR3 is CASHGGQSSTDTQYF. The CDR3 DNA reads TGTGCCTCACATGGGGGACAGTCAAGCACAGATACGCAGTATTTT.

CDR3 amino acids: CASSLRGGGTGELFF. In nucleotides, the CDR3 is TGTGCCAGCAGCTTGAGGGGAGGGGGCACCGGGGAGCTGTTTTTT. The chain uses TRBV11-2 and TRBJ2-2, with a tentative D call TRBD2 (7 bases). The V gene lost 3 bases and the J gene lost 4 bases, with 12 bases spanning the gap. The CDR3 has 15 amino acids. CDR1 SGHAT and CDR2 FQNNGV come from the germline V gene.

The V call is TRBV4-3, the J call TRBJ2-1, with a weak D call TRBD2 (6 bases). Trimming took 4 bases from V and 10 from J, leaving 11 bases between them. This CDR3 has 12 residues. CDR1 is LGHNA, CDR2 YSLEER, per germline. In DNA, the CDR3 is TGCGCCAGCAGCCCCGGGAGTGGCGAGCAGTTCTTC. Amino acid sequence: CASSPGSGEQFF.

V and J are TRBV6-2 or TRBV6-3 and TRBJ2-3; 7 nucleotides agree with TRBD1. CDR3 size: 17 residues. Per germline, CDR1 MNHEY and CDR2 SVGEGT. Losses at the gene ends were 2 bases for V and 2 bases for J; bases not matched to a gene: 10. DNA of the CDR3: TGTGCCAGCAGTTACCCCTGGAAGACAGGGAACACAGATACGCAGTATTTT. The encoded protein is CASSYPWKTGNTDTQYF.

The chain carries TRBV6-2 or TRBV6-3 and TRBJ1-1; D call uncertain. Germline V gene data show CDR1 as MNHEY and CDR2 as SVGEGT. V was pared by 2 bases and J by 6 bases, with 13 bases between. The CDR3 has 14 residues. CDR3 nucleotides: TGTGCCAGCAGTTACGAGTTCGCGGGCTCTGAAGCTTTCTTT. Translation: CASSYEFAGSEAFF.

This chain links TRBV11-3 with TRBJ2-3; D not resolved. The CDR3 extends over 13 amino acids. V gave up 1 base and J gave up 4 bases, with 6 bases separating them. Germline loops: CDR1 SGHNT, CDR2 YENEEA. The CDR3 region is CASSLAVSDTQYF. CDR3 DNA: TGTGCCAGCAGCTTAGCGGTCTCAGATACGCAGTATTTT.

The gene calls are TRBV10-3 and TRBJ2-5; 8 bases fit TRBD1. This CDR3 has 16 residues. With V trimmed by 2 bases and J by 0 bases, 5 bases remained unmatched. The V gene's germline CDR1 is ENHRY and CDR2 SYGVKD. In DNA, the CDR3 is TGTGCCATCAGTGAGCAGGACAGGGCGTACCAAGAGACCCAGTACTTC. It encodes CAISEQDRAYQETQYF.

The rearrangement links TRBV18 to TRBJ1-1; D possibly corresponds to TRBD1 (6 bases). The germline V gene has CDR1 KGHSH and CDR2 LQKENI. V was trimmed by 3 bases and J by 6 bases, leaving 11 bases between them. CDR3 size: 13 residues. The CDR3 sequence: CASSPAGQSEAFF. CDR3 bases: TGTGCCAGCTCACCCGCCGGACAGTCTGAAGCTTTCTTT.

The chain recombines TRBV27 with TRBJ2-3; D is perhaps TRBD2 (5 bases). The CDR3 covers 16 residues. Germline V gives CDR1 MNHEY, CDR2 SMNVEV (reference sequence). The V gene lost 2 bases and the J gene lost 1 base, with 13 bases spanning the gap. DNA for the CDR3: TGTGCCAGCAGTTTAGAATCCGGGCGGGGCACAGATACGCAGTATTTT. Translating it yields CASSLESGRGTDTQYF.

The CDR3 nucleotides read TGTGCCAGCAGGACTAGCGGGGGAGACGAGCAGTACTTC. Translation: CASRTSGGDEQYF. The chain has TRBV12-3 or TRBV12-4 and TRBJ2-7; TRBD2 agrees at 12 bases. The V and J ends lost 6 bases and 5 bases, in that order; junction bases with no gene match: 2. The CDR3 is 13 residues long.

The CDR3 coding sequence is TGTGCCAGCAGCTCCAGGGGGGAGACCCAGTACTTC. This codes for CASSSRGETQYF. This sequence joins TRBV11-2 and TRBJ2-5; 7 bases align to TRBD1. CDR1 is SGHAT and CDR2 is FQNNGV in the germline V gene. The CDR3 spans 12 residues. Trimming at V came to 4 bases and at J to 5 bases, leaving 1 base not matched to a gene.

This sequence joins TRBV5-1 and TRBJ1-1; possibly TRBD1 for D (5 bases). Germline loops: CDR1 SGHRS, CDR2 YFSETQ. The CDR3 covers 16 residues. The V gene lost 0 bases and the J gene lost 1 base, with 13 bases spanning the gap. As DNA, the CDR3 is TGCGCCAGCAGCTTGGCCAGGGAGGGGCCGAACACTGAAGCTTTCTTT. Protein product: CASSLAREGPNTEAFF.

CDR3 sequence: CASREGGANYGYTF. CDR3 bases: TGTGCCAGCAGAGAAGGGGGCGCGAACTATGGCTACACCTTC. The J gene is TRBJ1-2, the V gene TRBV28, with TRBD1 matching over 7 bases. The CDR3 is 14 amino acids. Germline V gene lookup returns CDR1 MDHEN and CDR2 SYDVKM. Trimming removed 6 bases from V and 2 bases from J; junction bases left unmatched: 6.

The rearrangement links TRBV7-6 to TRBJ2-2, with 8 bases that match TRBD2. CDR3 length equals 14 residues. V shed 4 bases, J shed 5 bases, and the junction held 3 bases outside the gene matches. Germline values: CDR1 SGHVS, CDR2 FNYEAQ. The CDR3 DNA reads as TGTGCCAGCAGCTCAGGGACTAGTACCGGGGAGCTGTTTTTT. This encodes CASSSGTSTGELFF.

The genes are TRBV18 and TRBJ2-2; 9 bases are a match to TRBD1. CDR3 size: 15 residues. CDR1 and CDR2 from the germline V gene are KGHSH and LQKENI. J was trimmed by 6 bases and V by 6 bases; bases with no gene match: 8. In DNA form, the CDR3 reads TGTGCCAGCTCCCCGGACAGGGGCGGATCCGGGGAGCTGTTTTTT. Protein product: CASSPDRGGSGELFF.

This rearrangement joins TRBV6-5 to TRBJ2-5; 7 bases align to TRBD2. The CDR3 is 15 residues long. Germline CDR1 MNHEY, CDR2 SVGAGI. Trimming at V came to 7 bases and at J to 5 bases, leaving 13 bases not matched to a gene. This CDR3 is CASKRNPSGVETQYF. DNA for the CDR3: TGTGCCAGCAAGAGGAACCCAAGCGGGGTGGAGACCCAGTACTTC.

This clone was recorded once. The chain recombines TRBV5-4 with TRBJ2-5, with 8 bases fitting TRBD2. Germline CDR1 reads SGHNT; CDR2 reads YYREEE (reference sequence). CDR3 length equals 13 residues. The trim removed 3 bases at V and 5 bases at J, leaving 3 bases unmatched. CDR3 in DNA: TGTGCCAGCAGCTCGGGGGGGCGGGAGACCCAGTACTTC. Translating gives CASSSGGRETQYF.

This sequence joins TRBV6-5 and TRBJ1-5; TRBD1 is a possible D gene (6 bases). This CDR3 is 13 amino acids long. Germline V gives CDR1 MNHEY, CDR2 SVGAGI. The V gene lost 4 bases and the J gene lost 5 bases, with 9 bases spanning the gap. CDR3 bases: TGTGCCAGCAGTTTGGCAGGGGATCAGCCCCAGCATTTT. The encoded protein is CASSLAGDQPQHF.

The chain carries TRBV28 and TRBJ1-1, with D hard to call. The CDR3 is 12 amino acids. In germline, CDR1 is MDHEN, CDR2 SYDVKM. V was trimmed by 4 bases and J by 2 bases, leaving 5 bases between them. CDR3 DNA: TGTGCCAGCAGTTCCGTTAACACTGAAGCTTTCTTT. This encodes CASSSVNTEAFF.

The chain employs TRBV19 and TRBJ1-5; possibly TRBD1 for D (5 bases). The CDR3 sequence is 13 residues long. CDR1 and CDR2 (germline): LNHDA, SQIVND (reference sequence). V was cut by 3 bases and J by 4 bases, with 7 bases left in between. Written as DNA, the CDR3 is TGTGCCAGTAGTATGACAGCTAATCAGCCCCAGCATTTT. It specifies CASSMTANQPQHF. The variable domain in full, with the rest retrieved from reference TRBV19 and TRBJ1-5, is DGGITQSPKYLFRKEGQNVTLSCEQNLNHDAMYWYRQDPGQGLRLIYYSQIVNDFQKGDIAEGYSVSREKKESFPLTVTSAQKNPTAFYLCASSMTANQPQHFGDGTRLSIL.

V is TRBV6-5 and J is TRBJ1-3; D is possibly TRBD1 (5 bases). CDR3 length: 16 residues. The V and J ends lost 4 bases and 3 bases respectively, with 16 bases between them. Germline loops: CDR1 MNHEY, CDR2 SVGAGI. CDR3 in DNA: TGTGCCAGCAGTTCCAGGTTGGGGGGGGGTGGAAACACCATATATTTT. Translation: CASSSRLGGGGNTIYF.

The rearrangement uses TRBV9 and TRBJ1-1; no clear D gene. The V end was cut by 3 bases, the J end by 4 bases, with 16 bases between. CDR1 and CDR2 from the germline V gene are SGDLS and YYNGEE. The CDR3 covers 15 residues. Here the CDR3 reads CASSAPGSGSTEAFF. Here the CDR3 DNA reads TGTGCCAGCAGCGCCCCCGGCAGTGGGAGCACTGAAGCTTTCTTT.

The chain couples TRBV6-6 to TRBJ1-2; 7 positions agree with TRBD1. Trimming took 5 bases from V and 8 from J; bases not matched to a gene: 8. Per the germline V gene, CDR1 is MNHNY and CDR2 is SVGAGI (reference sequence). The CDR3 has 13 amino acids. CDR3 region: CASSLQGGLGYTF. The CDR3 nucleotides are TGTGCCAGCAGTCTCCAGGGGGGTTTGGGCTACACCTTC.

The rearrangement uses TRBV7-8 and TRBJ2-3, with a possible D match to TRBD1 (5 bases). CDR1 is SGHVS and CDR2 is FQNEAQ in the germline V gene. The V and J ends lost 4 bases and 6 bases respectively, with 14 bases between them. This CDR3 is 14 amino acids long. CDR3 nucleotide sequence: TGTGCCAGCAGCTCTAGACAGTCGTTGGATACGCAGTATTTT. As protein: CASSSRQSLDTQYF.

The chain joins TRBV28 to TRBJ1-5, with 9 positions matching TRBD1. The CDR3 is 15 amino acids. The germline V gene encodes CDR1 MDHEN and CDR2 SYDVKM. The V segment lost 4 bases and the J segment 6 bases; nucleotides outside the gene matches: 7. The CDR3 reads CASSSGDRVVQPQHF. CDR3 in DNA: TGTGCCAGCAGTTCAGGGGACAGGGTGGTTCAGCCCCAGCATTTT. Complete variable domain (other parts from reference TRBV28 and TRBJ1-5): DVKVTQSSRYLVKRTGEKVFLECVQDMDHENMFWYRQDPGLGLRLIYFSYDVKMKEKGDIPEGYSVSREKKERFSLILESASTNQTSMYLCASSSGDRVVQPQHFGDGTRLSIL.

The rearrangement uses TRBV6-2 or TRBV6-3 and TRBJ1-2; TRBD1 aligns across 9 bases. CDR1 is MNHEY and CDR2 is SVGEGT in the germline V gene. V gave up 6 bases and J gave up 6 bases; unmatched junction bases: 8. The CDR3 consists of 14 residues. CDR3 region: CASSNQGQGDGYTF. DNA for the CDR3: TGTGCCAGCAGCAACCAGGGACAGGGAGATGGCTACACCTTC.

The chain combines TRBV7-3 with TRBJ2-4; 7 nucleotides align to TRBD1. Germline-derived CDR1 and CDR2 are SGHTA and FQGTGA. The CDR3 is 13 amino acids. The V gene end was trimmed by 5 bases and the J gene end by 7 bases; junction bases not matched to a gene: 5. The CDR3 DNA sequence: TGTGCCAGCAGCCAAATCAGGGGGAACATTCAGTACTTC. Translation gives CASSQIRGNIQYF.

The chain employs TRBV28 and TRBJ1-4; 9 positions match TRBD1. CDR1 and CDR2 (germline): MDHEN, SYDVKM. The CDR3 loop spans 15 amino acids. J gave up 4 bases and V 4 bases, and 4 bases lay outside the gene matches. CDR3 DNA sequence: TGTGCCAGCAGTTCGGACAGGGGCTATAATGAAAAACTGTTTTTT. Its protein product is CASSSDRGYNEKLFF.